The entry below describes one T cell receptor (beta chain). The antigen is unknown. This sample was included in a study of T cell responses to AZD1222 COVID-19 vaccine. Libraries were prepared by immunoSEQ multiplex PCR; TCRdb keeps only in-frame clonotypes and omits some of them. In the table there are 100,000 to 150,000 clones, more than 80% of which are singletons. Broader study findings: Rises in breadth and depth of Spike-specific TCRs came after two AZD1222 doses. Mostly white British, mostly female donors; authors suggested clonal diversity may be underestimated.

The TCR originated in an adult in good health. This material consisted of peripheral blood, taken on day 0 of AZD1222 vaccination.

CDR3 residues: CASSKCPRLFYGYTF. The CDR3 region has the DNA TGTGCCAGCAGCAAATGTCCGCGGCTGTTTTATGGCTACACCTTC. The V and J genes are TRBV21-1 and TRBJ1-2. TRBV21-1 is described as a pseudogene. CDR3 length equals 15 residues.